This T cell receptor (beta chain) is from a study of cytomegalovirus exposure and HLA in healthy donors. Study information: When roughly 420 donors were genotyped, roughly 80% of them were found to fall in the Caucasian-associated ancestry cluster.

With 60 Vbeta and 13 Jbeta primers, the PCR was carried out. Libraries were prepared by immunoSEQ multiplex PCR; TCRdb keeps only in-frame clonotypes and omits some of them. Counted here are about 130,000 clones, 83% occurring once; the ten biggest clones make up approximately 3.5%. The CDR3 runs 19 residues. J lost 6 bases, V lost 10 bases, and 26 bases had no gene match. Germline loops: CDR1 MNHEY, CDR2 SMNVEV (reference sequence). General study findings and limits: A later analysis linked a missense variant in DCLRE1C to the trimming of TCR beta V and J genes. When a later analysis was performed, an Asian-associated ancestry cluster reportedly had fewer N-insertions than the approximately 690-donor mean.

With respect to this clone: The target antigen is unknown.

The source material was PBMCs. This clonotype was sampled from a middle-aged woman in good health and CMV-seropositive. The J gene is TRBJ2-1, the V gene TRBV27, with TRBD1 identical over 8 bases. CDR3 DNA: TGTGCCACCATAACACCACGCGACAGGGGACGGCTACTCTGCAATGAGCAGTTCTTC. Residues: CATITPRDRGRLLCNEQFF.